This paragraph covers one TCR beta chain sequence. One Seattle source followed patients from active infection through their disease course. The authors' processing: Using reference gene primer amplification, nucleated cell counts were estimated. The data were produced by immunoSEQ multiplex PCR, yet TCRdb's version contains in-frame clones alone and is incomplete. D and trimming come from the DNA, and the V and J calls and clone size come from that table. The data hold about 200,000 clones, with more than 85% observed a single time. The sample belongs to a study of blood T cell repertoires in COVID-19. Study as a whole: PBMCs, B-cell-depleted T cells, or T cells provided the cDNA or gDNA that made up the material.

The CDR3 contains 15 residues. V shed 3 bases, J shed 6 bases, and the junction held 9 bases outside the gene matches. The germline V gene encodes CDR1 SGHTA and CDR2 FQGNSA. Sequencing was performed on peripheral blood. The TCR was taken from a man between 60 and 75 years old with COVID-19, enrolled during active disease. This sequence joins TRBV7-2 and TRBJ2-7, with 9 bases identical to TRBD2. The CDR3 sequence is CASSFRGGRAGEQYF. The CDR3 nucleotides are TGTGCCAGCAGCTTTAGAGGCGGGAGGGCGGGCGAGCAGTACTTC.